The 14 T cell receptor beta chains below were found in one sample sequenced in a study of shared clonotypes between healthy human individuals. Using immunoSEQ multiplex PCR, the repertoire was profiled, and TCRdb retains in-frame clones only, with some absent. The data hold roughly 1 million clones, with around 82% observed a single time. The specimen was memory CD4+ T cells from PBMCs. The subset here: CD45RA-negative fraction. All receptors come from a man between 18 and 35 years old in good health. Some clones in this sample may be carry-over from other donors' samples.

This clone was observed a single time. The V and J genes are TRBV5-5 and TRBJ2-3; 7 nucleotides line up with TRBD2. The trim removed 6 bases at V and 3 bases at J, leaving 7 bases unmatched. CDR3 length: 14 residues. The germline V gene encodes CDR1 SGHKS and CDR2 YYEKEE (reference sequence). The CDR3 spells CASTFRAGTDTQYF. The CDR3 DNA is TGTGCCAGCACCTTCCGAGCGGGAACAGATACGCAGTATTTT.

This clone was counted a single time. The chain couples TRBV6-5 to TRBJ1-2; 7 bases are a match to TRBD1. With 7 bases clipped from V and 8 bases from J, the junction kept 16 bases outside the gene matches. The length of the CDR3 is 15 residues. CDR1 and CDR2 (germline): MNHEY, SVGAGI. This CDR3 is CASIIIRGYNGGYTF. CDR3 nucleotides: TGTGCCAGCATTATCATCAGGGGGTATAACGGCGGCTACACCTTC.

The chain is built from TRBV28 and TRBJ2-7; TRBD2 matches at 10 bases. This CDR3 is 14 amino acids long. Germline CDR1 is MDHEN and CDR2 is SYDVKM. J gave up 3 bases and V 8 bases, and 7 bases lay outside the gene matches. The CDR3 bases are TGTGCCAGCCAACGACTAGCGGGCAACTACGAGCAGTACTTC. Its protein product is CASQRLAGNYEQYF.

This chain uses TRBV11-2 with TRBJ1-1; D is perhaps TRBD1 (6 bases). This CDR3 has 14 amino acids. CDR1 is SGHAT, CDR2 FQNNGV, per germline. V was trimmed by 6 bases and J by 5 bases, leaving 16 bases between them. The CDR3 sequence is CASRYRTAVTEAFF. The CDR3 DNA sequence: TGTGCCAGCAGGTACCGGACAGCCGTAACTGAAGCTTTCTTT.

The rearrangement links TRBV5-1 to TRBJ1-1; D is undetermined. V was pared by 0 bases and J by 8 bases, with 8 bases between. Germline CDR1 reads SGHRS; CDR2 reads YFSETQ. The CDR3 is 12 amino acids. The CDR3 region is CASSLDPAEAFF. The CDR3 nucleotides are TGCGCCAGCAGCTTGGATCCAGCGGAAGCTTTCTTT. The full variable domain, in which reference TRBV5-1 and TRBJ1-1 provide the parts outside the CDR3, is KAGVTQTPRYLIKTRGQQVTLSCSPISGHRSVSWYQQTPGQGLQFLFEYFSETQRNKGNFPGRFSGRQFSNSRSEMNVSTLELGDSALYLCASSLDPAEAFFGQGTRLTVV.

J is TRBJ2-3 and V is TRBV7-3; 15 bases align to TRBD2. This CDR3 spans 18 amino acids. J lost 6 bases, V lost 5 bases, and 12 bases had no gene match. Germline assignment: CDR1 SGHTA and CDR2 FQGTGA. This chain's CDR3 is CASSLTNSGTSGRDTQYF. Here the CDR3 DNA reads TGTGCCAGCAGCCTTACCAACTCCGGGACTAGCGGGAGGGATACGCAGTATTTT.

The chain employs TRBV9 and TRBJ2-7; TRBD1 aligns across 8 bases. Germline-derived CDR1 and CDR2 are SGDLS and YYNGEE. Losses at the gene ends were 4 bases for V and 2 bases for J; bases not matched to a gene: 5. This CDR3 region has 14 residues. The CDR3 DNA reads TGTGCCAGCAGCCCGGACAGGGTCGCCTACGAGCAGTACTTC. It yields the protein CASSPDRVAYEQYF. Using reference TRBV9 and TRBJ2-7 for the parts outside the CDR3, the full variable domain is DSGVTQTPKHLITATGQRVTLRCSPRSGDLSVYWYQQSLDQGLQFLIQYYNGEERAKGNILERFSAQQFPDLHSELNLSSLELGDSALYFCASSPDRVAYEQYFGPGTRLTVT.

The CDR3 DNA follows: TGTGCCACCTGGGGGGGGGCCAACGAGCAGTACTTC. Its protein product is CATWGGANEQYF. The genes are TRBV2 and TRBJ2-7; a weak D match, TRBD2 (7 bases). V lost 10 bases to trimming and J lost 5 bases, with 15 bases between them. Germline V lookup: CDR1 SNHLY, CDR2 FYNNEI. The CDR3 consists of 12 residues.

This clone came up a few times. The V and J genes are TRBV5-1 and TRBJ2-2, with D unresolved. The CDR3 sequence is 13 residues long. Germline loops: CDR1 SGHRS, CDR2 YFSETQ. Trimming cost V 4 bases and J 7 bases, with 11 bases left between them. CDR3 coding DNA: TGCGCCAGCAGCCGTAGCCCCGACGGGGAGCTGTTTTTT. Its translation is CASSRSPDGELFF.

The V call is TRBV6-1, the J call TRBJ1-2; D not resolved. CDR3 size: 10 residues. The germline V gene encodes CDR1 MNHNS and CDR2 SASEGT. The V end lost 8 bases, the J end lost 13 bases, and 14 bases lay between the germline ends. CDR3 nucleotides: TGTGCCAGCGCACTTAGTCTTTTCACCTTC. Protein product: CASALSLFTF.

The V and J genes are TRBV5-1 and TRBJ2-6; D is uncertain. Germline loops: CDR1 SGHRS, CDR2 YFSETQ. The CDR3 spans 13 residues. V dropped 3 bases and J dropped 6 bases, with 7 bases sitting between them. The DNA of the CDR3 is TGCGCCAGCAGCTATGGGAAGGCCAACGTCCTGACTTTC. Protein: CASSYGKANVLTF. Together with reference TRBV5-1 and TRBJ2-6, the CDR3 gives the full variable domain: KAGVTQTPRYLIKTRGQQVTLSCSPISGHRSVSWYQQTPGQGLQFLFEYFSETQRNKGNFPGRFSGRQFSNSRSEMNVSTLELGDSALYLCASSYGKANVLTFGAGSRLTVL.

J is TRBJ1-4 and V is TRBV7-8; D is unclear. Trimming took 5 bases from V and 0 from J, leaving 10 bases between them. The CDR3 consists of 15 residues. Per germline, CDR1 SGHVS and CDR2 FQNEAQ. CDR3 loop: CASSLGLATNEKLFF. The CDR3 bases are TGTGCCAGCAGCCTTGGACTGGCAACTAATGAAAAACTGTTTTTT.

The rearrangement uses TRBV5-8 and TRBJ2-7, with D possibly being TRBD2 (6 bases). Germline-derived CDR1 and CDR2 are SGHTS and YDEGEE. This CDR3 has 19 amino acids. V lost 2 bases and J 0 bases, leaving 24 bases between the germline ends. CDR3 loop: CASSFDVWTTSRSSYEQYF. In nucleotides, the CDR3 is TGTGCCAGCAGCTTTGATGTTTGGACGACTAGTCGAAGCTCCTACGAGCAGTACTTC. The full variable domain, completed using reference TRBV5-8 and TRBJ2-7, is EAGVTQSPTHLIKTRGQQATLRCSPISGHTSVYWYQQALGLGLQFLLWYDEGEERNRGNFPPRFSGRQFPNYSSELNVNALELEDSALYLCASSFDVWTTSRSSYEQYFGPGTRLTVT.

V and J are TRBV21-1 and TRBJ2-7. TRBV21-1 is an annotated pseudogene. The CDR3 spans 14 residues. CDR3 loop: CASSVTLVTGEQYF. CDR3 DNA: TGTGCCAGCAGCGTTACACTCGTAACTGGGGAGCAGTACTTC.